This is a list of T cell receptor beta chains from one sample in a study of vaccination and CD4 T cells after COVID-19. Antigen specificity for these receptors is unknown. TCRdb reanalysed the PCR reads using MiXCR and keeps one entry per CDR3 protein. The sample lists more than 10,000 distinct CDR3 sequences, 65% to 75% occurring once. Sequenced material: CD4+ T cells from blood, cultured in vitro. Receptor source: a human donor who had recovered from COVID-19. The CDR3 runs from the conserved cysteine through the conserved F or W. Each record gives: J gene, V gene, CDR3 protein.

j_call: TRBJ1-2
v_call: TRBV7-2
cdr3_aa: CASSRDTTIPYGYTF

j_call: TRBJ1-6
v_call: TRBV20-1
cdr3_aa: CSARPPEVNSPLHF

j_call: TRBJ2-1
v_call: TRBV29-1
cdr3_aa: CSAGGSNSGEQFF

j_call: TRBJ2-7
v_call: TRBV28
cdr3_aa: CASRSQGGGDYEQYF

j_call: TRBJ1-2
v_call: TRBV6-1
cdr3_aa: CASSQGTYYGYTF

j_call: TRBJ1-1
v_call: TRBV7-2
cdr3_aa: CASSRTFEGGRRGAFF

j_call: TRBJ2-2
v_call: TRBV20-1
cdr3_aa: CSAPTSGSPTGELFF

j_call: TRBJ2-5
v_call: TRBV24-1
cdr3_aa: CATSDSDGTKETQYF

j_call: TRBJ1-6
v_call: TRBV21-1
cdr3_aa: CASSKGAGHRVNSPLHF

j_call: TRBJ1-5
v_call: TRBV19
cdr3_aa: CASSIDSGRQPQHF

j_call: TRBJ1-1
v_call: TRBV6-1
cdr3_aa: CASRVSFHTEAFF

j_call: TRBJ1-1
v_call: TRBV29-1
cdr3_aa: CSVGRVMNTEAFF

j_call: TRBJ2-2
v_call: TRBV29-1
cdr3_aa: CSVRTGELFF

j_call: TRBJ2-5
v_call: TRBV6-2/TRBV6-3
cdr3_aa: CASSIPGAKRETQYF

j_call: TRBJ1-2
v_call: TRBV7-2
cdr3_aa: CASSLAAGTNYGYTF

j_call: TRBJ1-5
v_call: TRBV12-3/TRBV12-4
cdr3_aa: CASSFGDSNQPQHF

j_call: TRBJ1-2
v_call: TRBV19
cdr3_aa: CASSTGYGYTF

j_call: TRBJ1-4
v_call: TRBV10-1
cdr3_aa: CASARGPDEKLFF

j_call: TRBJ2-3
v_call: TRBV20-1
cdr3_aa: CSAPGGGRPTGGTQYF

j_call: TRBJ2-7
v_call: TRBV6-5
cdr3_aa: CASSYRASGSSYEQYF

j_call: TRBJ1-1
v_call: TRBV6-2/TRBV6-3
cdr3_aa: CASSIPTANTEAFF

j_call: TRBJ1-5
v_call: TRBV20-1
cdr3_aa: CSARETGAVGNQPQHF

j_call: TRBJ1-6
v_call: TRBV7-8
cdr3_aa: CASSSGTGYSPLHF

j_call: TRBJ2-6
v_call: TRBV20-1
cdr3_aa: CSASPTGANVLTF

j_call: TRBJ1-5
v_call: TRBV20-1
cdr3_aa: CSARVGMWQPQHF

j_call: TRBJ2-7
v_call: TRBV11-1
cdr3_aa: CASSALAGGPYEQYF

j_call: TRBJ1-2
v_call: TRBV21-1
cdr3_aa: CASSASNRDQFYGYTF

j_call: TRBJ1-2
v_call: TRBV20-1
cdr3_aa: CSARDLRGSYGYTF